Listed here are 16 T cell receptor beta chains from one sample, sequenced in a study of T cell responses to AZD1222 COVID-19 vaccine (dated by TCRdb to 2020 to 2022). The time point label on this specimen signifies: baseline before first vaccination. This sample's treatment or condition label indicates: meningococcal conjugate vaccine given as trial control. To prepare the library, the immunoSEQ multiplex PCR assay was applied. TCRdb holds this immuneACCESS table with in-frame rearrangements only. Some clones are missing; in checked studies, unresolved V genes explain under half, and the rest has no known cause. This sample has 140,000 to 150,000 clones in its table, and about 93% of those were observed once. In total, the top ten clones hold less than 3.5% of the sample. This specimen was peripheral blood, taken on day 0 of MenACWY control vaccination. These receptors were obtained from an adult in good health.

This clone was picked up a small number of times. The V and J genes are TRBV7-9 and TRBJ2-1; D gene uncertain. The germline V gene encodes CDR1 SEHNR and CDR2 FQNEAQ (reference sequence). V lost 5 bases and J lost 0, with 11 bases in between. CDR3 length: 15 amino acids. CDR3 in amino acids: CASSRADFSYNEQFF. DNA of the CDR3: TGTGCCAGCAGCAGGGCCGATTTCTCCTACAATGAGCAGTTCTTC.

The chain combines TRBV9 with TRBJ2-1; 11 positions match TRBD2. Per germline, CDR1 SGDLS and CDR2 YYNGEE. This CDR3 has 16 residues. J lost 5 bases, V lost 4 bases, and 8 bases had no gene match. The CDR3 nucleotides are TGTGCCAGCAGCCCCTCCGGGACTAGCGGAAACAATGAGCAGTTCTTC. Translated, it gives CASSPSGTSGNNEQFF. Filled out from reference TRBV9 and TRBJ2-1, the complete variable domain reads DSGVTQTPKHLITATGQRVTLRCSPRSGDLSVYWYQQSLDQGLQFLIQYYNGEERAKGNILERFSAQQFPDLHSELNLSSLELGDSALYFCASSPSGTSGNNEQFFGPGTRLTVL.

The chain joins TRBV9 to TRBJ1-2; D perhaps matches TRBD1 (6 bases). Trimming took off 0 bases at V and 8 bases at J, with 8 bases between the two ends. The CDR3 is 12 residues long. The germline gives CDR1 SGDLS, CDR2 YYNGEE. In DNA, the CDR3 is TGTGCCAGCAGCGTAGGGGGGCAGGGCTACACCTTC. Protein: CASSVGGQGYTF.

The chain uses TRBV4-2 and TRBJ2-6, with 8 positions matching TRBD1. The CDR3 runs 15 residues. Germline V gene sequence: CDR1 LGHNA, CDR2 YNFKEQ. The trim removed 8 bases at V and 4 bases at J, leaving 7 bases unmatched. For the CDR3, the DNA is TGTGCCAGCGCCTCAGACAGGGGAGGGGCCAACGTCCTGACTTTC. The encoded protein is CASASDRGGANVLTF.

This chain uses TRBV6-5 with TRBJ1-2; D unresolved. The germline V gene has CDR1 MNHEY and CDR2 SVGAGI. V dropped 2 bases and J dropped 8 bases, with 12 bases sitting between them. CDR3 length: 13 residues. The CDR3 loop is CASSYGDARGYTF. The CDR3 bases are TGTGCCAGCAGTTACGGTGATGCTAGGGGCTACACCTTC.

CDR3 loop: CASSLGDFSGNTIYF. CDR3 DNA: TGTGCCAGCAGCTTGGGGGATTTCTCTGGAAACACCATATATTTT. This rearrangement joins TRBV5-6 to TRBJ1-3; D unclear. Trimming stripped 0 bases from V and 0 bases from J, with 7 bases between. Germline-derived CDR1 and CDR2 are SGHDT and YYEEEE. CDR3 length: 15 amino acids.

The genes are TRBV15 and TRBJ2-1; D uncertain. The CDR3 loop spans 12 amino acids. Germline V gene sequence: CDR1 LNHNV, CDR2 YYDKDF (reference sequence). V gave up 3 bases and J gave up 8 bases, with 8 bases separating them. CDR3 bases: TGTGCCACCAGCAGGGTGATCGATGAGCAGTTCTTC. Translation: CATSRVIDEQFF.

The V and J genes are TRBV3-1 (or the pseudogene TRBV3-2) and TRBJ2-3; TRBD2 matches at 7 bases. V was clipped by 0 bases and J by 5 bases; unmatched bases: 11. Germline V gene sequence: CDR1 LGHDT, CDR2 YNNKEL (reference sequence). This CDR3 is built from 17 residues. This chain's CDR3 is CASSQDWDYYKQDTQYF. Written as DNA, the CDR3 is TGTGCCAGCAGCCAAGACTGGGACTACTATAAGCAAGATACGCAGTATTTT.

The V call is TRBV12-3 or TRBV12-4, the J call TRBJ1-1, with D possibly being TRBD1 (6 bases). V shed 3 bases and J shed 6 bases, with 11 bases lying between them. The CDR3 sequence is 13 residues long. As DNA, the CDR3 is TGTGCCAGCAGTTTTCGGGGGGCTGCTGAAGCTTTCTTT. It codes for CASSFRGAAEAFF.

CDR3 sequence (DNA): TGCGCCAGCAGCCCTCGGGACGGTAGCAATCAGCCCCAGCATTTT. The encoded protein is CASSPRDGSNQPQHF. The chain combines TRBV4-1 with TRBJ1-5, with TRBD1 as a possible D gene (5 bases). CDR1 is MGHRA, CDR2 YSYEKL, per germline. The CDR3 totals 15 residues. V was shortened by 4 bases and J by 0 bases, with 10 bases between the two germline ends.

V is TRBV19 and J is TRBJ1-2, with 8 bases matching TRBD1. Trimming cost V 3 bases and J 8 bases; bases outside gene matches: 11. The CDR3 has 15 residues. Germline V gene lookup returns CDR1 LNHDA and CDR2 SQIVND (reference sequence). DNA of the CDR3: TGTGCCAGTAGTATTGACTCAGGGGGCGAGGAGGGCTACACCTTC. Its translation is CASSIDSGGEEGYTF. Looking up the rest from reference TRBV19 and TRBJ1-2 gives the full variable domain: DGGITQSPKYLFRKEGQNVTLSCEQNLNHDAMYWYRQDPGQGLRLIYYSQIVNDFQKGDIAEGYSVSREKKESFPLTVTSAQKNPTAFYLCASSIDSGGEEGYTFGSGTRLTVV.

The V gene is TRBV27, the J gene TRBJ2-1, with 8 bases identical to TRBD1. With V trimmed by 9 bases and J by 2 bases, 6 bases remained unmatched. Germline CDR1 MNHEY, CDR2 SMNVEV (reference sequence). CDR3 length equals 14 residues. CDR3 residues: CASTQGAAYNEQFF. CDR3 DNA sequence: TGTGCCAGTACCCAGGGGGCTGCCTACAATGAGCAGTTCTTC.

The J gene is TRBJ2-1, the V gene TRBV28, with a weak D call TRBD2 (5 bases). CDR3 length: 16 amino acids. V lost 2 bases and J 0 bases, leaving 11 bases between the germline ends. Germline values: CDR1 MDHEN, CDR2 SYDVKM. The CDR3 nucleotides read TGTGCCAGCAGTTTACCGGACTGGGGCTCCTACAATGAGCAGTTCTTC. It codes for CASSLPDWGSYNEQFF.

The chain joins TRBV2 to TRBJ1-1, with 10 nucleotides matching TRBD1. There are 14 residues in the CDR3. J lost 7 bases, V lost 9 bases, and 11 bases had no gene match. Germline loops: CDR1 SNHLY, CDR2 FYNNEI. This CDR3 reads CARPERTGGSEAFF. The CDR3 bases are TGTGCCAGGCCTGAACGGACAGGGGGAAGTGAAGCTTTCTTT.

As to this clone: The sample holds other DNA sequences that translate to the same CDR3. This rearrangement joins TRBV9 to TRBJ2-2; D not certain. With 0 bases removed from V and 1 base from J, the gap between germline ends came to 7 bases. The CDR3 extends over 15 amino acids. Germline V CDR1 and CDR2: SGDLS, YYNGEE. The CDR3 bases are TGTGCCAGCAGCGTAGGACCGCTGAACACCGGGGAGCTGTTTTTT. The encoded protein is CASSVGPLNTGELFF.

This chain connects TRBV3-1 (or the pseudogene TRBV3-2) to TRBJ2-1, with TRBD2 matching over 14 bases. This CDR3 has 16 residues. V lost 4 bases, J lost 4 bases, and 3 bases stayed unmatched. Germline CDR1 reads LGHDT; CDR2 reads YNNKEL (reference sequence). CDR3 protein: CASSLGLAGVYNEQFF. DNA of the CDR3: TGTGCCAGCAGCCTGGGACTAGCGGGGGTATACAATGAGCAGTTCTTC.